This record covers a single TCR beta chain. Possible read error: a much larger clone is one base away. V was shortened by 2 bases and J by 3 bases, with 10 bases between the two germline ends. This CDR3 spans 14 amino acids. The germline gives CDR1 SGHVS, CDR2 FQNEAQ. MiXCR, applied by TCRdb to the PCR reads, yields one record per CDR3 protein. Altogether some 320,000 distinct CDR3 sequences are present, 20% to 25% being singletons, with the ten largest covering 0.7% to 0.9%. This specimen belongs to a study of molecular identifiers for immune sequencing clone quantification. The material sequenced was naive CD8+ T cells from blood, with Jurkat cell RNA spiked in. Subset in this sample: FACS-sorted CD8+CD4-CCR7+CD45RA+ naive T cells. The genes are TRBV7-8 and TRBJ1-1; D is undetermined. This TCR came from a human donor in good health. Some libraries in this study had Jurkat cell RNA spiked in. This chain's CDR3 is CASSLSVSHTEAFF. The CDR3 DNA sequence: TGTGCCAGCAGCTTAAGCGTATCTCACACTGAAGCTTTCTTT.